This entry concerns a single T cell receptor beta chain. The antigen is unknown. The PCR was carried out with 60 Vbeta primers and 13 Jbeta primers. This table comes from immunoSEQ multiplex PCR, and its TCRdb copy is limited to in-frame clones, with some not included. The repertoire consists of fewer than 110,000 clones, with more than 75% occurring once and the leading ten covering about 9.4%. Trimming cost V 8 bases and J 6 bases, with 19 bases left between them. CDR1 and CDR2 from the germline V gene are SNHLY and FYNNEI. The CDR3 runs 14 residues. These data are taken from a study of cytomegalovirus exposure and HLA in healthy donors. Study results and caveats: For TCR beta chains, V- and J-gene trimming was later linked to a missense DCLRE1C variant.

The material sequenced was PBMCs. The chain is built from TRBV2 and TRBJ1-2; D perhaps matches TRBD1 (6 bases). The receptor was isolated from a woman younger than 30 in good health and CMV-seropositive. The CDR3 DNA follows: TGTGCCAGCCGTTATTCAGGGGAGGGAGATGGCTACACCTTC. Translated, it gives CASRYSGEGDGYTF.